A single sample is the source of the 10 T cell receptor beta chains below, sequenced in a study of Ad26.COV2.S vaccination and SARS-CoV-2 variants. Here immunoSEQ multiplex PCR was the method, and the copy in TCRdb shows in-frame clones only, minus some. Seen here are just under 250,000 clones, 70% to 90% observed once, and the top ten hold 9.5% to 12%. Stated treatment: some 20 received Ad26.COV2.S at low or high dose, single or two shots; about five received placebo; per-sample allocation not given. Specimens were obtained on day 63 following the first vaccine or placebo injection. Specimen: peripheral blood, collected in a trial of Ad26.COV2.S vaccine versus placebo. The receptor source for this set is a person aged 18-65 years who received the Ad26.COV2.S COVID-19 vaccine or a placebo.

This chain links TRBV12-5 with TRBJ2-7; D remains ambiguous. CDR1 is LGHNT and CDR2 is FRNRAP in the germline V gene. Trimming stripped 9 bases from V and 5 bases from J, with 2 bases between. The CDR3 has 8 residues. For the CDR3, the DNA is TGTGCTAGGAACGAGCAGTACTTC. Its translation: CARNEQYF. The variable domain in full, with the rest retrieved from reference TRBV12-5 and TRBJ2-7, is DARVTQTPRHKVTEMGQEVTMRCQPILGHNTVFWYRQTMMQGLELLAYFRNRAPLDDSGMPKDRFSAEMPDATLATLKIQPSEPRDSAVYFCARNEQYFGPGTRLTVT.

This clone turned up a few times. This chain connects TRBV28 to TRBJ2-6; the D gene is possibly TRBD2 (5 bases). CDR3 length equals 16 residues. The V end lost 6 bases, the J end lost 2 bases, and 14 bases lay between the germline ends. Per the germline V gene, CDR1 is MDHEN and CDR2 is SYDVKM. The CDR3 coding sequence is TGTGCCAGCAGCCGAACTAGGGAAACTGGGGCCAACGTCCTGACTTTC. Translated: CASSRTRETGANVLTF.

DNA for the CDR3: TGTGCCAGTAGTATACCTATGACAGGGGAGGCGGGTGAGCAGTTCTTC. Translating it yields CASSIPMTGEAGEQFF. The chain is built from TRBV19 and TRBJ2-1; 8 bases fit TRBD1. This CDR3 has 16 residues. CDR1 and CDR2 (germline): LNHDA, SQIVND (reference sequence). The J segment lost 9 bases and the V segment lost 2 bases, leaving 12 bases of the junction unmatched.

The V call is TRBV14, the J call TRBJ2-7; 7 nucleotides match TRBD1. The trim removed 1 base at V and 2 bases at J, leaving 5 bases unmatched. This CDR3 comprises 15 residues. Germline-derived CDR1 and CDR2 are SGHDN and FVKESK. The CDR3 nucleotides read TGTGCCAGCAGCCAAGGCTGGACAGGACCCTACGAGCAGTACTTC. Amino acid sequence: CASSQGWTGPYEQYF.

To note about this clone: Its ends do not fully match the called genes, so a read error is possible. The chain combines TRBV6-5 with TRBJ2-1, with 10 bases that match TRBD2. The CDR3 is 11 residues long. The germline V gene encodes CDR1 MNHEY and CDR2 SVGAGI. CDR3 region: CASSSSGRAVF. The DNA for the CDR3 is TGTGCCAGCAGCTCAAGCGGGAGGGCCGTCTTC.

The gene calls are TRBV27 and TRBJ2-5; 11 nucleotides align to TRBD2. CDR1 is MNHEY and CDR2 is SMNVEV in the germline V gene (reference sequence). V lost 5 bases and J lost 5; bases outside the gene matches: 10. This CDR3 comprises 16 residues. This CDR3 reads CASSTPLAGGVETQYF. The CDR3 region has the DNA TGTGCCAGCAGTACCCCTCTAGCGGGAGGTGTGGAGACCCAGTACTTC.

This chain connects TRBV24-1 to TRBJ2-1, with 10 positions matching TRBD2. Germline V gene sequence: CDR1 KGHDR, CDR2 SFDVKD. The J segment lost 5 bases and the V segment lost 7 bases, leaving 4 bases of the junction unmatched. The CDR3 consists of 14 residues. CDR3: CATRGTSANNEQFF. As DNA, the CDR3 is TGTGCCACCAGGGGGACTAGCGCCAACAATGAGCAGTTCTTC.

In nucleotides, the CDR3 is TGTGCCAGCAGCCCTCAATCAGGGGGAGCATACAATGAGCAGTTCTTC. Protein: CASSPQSGGAYNEQFF. J is TRBJ2-1 and V is TRBV7-2; 7 nucleotides line up with TRBD1. Germline CDR1 reads SGHTA; CDR2 reads FQGNSA. The length of the CDR3 is 16 residues. Losses at the gene ends were 5 bases for V and 4 bases for J; bases not matched to a gene: 11.

The J gene is TRBJ2-7, the V gene TRBV6-1, with D perhaps TRBD1 or TRBD2 (5 bases each). V lost 0 bases and J 2 bases, leaving 32 bases between the germline ends. The V gene's germline CDR1 is MNHNS and CDR2 SASEGT. This CDR3 comprises 22 residues. CDR3 residues: CASSEAIRLIRPPPYRTYEQYF. DNA for the CDR3: TGTGCCAGCAGTGAAGCGATTAGACTAATACGTCCCCCCCCGTACAGGACCTACGAGCAGTACTTC.

This clone was detected once. The gene calls are TRBV7-3 and TRBJ2-1, with TRBD1 as a possible D gene (6 bases). The CDR3 spans 17 residues. Germline CDR1 reads SGHTA; CDR2 reads FQGTGA. V lost 5 bases to trimming and J lost 5 bases, with 22 bases between them. CDR3 sequence: CASSPVPRGDRNNEQFF. In nucleotides, the CDR3 is TGTGCCAGCAGCCCGGTTCCGAGGGGAGACAGGAACAATGAGCAGTTCTTC.